In this sample, the clone carrying this TCR beta chain turned up once. Its antigen is currently unknown. Primed by a sample-barcoded 5' primer and a J-beta primer mix, a second PCR proceeded for about 6 to 12 cycles. Each cDNA molecule was tagged by a template-switch adaptor with 12 random nucleotides. From the 5' RACE reads, TCRdb called clonotypes with MiXCR, one entry per CDR3 protein. Of about 2 million distinct CDR3 sequences in the sample, approximately 50% were seen once. CDR1 SGHTA and CDR2 FQGNSA come from the germline V gene. V lost 1 base, J lost 7 bases, and 8 bases lay in between. This CDR3 contains 14 residues. The sample is drawn from a study of blood T cells in healthy people across ages. Broader study findings: With naive T cell percentage, TCR beta diversity showed a strong correlation. Long-lived donors had more naive CD4+ cells and higher diversity than aged donors.

The rearrangement joins TRBV7-2 to TRBJ1-6; D is unclear. This receptor was identified in a woman between 40 and 50 years old in good health. Material for sequencing was blood. The CDR3 DNA reads TGTGCCAGCAGCTTAGACCTCAGAAATTCACCCCTCCACTTT. Translation gives CASSLDLRNSPLHF.